Below, 23 T cell receptor beta chains from the same sample are listed, as sequenced in a study of blood T cell repertoires in COVID-19 (dated by TCRdb to about 2020). The library was produced with the immunoSEQ multiplex PCR assay. TCRdb carries this immuneACCESS record with in-frame sequences only. Its versions omit some clonotypes, under half of them owing to an unresolved V gene in the studies checked, with the rest unexplained. Counted in this sample were over 110,000 clones; 88% of them appeared once. The ten most abundant clones make up about 1.5% of the sample. The sequencing input was peripheral blood. The receptors derive from a woman aged 45-65 years with acute or convalescent COVID-19.

V gene TRBV6-5 combines with J gene TRBJ2-7; D is perhaps TRBD2 (5 bases). This CDR3 is 14 amino acids long. In germline, CDR1 is MNHEY, CDR2 SVGAGI. V was clipped by 6 bases and J by 5 bases, with 17 bases between them. The CDR3 sequence is CASRYSDLRDEQYF. CDR3 sequence (DNA): TGTGCCAGCAGATATAGCGACCTTCGGGACGAGCAGTACTTC.

The chain couples TRBV7-9 to TRBJ1-3; TRBD1 aligns across 8 bases. The CDR3 is made up of 16 amino acids. Germline V gene data show CDR1 as SEHNR and CDR2 as FQNEAQ (reference sequence). V gave up 5 bases and J gave up 0 bases; unmatched junction bases: 6. The CDR3 protein is CASSPRTGNSGNTIYF. CDR3 DNA: TGTGCCAGCAGCCCCAGGACAGGGAACTCTGGAAACACCATATATTTT.

The CDR3 here is CASSIDGQGYQPQHF. The CDR3 nucleotides are TGTGCCAGTAGTATAGACGGACAGGGCTACCAGCCCCAGCATTTT. The genes are TRBV19 and TRBJ1-5; TRBD1 matches 8 bases. With V trimmed by 0 bases and J by 7 bases, 5 bases remained unmatched. CDR1 LNHDA and CDR2 SQIVND come from the germline V gene (reference sequence). The CDR3 has 15 amino acids.

J is TRBJ2-7 and V is TRBV4-1; TRBD1 matches at 12 bases. Losses at the gene ends were 0 bases for V and 7 bases for J; bases not matched to a gene: 7. CDR1 and CDR2 (germline): MGHRA, YSYEKL. The CDR3 runs to 16 residues. The CDR3 nucleotides are TGCGCCAGCAGCCAAGAATGGGGACAGGGGGCGCATGAGCAGTACTTC. Its protein is CASSQEWGQGAHEQYF.

V is TRBV20-1 and J is TRBJ2-1; 13 nucleotides agree with TRBD2. This CDR3 has 14 residues. CDR1 DFQATT and CDR2 SNEGSKA come from the germline V gene (reference sequence). J gave up 9 bases and V 3 bases, and 5 bases lay outside the gene matches. CDR3 region: CSASGLAGEGEQFF. CDR3 sequence (DNA): TGCAGTGCTAGTGGACTAGCGGGAGAGGGTGAGCAGTTCTTC.

The sample holds a few counts of this clone. This chain links TRBV4-2 with TRBJ1-5, with 10 positions matching TRBD1. The germline CDR1 and CDR2 sequences are LGHNA and YNFKEQ. V lost 4 bases and J lost 6; bases outside the gene matches: 6. The CDR3 sequence is 15 residues long. The CDR3 nucleotides read TGTGCCAGCAGCCGCGGGACAGGGGAGGCTCAGCCCCAGCATTTT. Translating it yields CASSRGTGEAQPQHF.

This chain connects TRBV3-1 (or the pseudogene TRBV3-2) to TRBJ2-3, with a tentative D call TRBD1 (5 bases). V was cut by 1 base and J by 5 bases, with 19 bases left in between. Germline lookup yields CDR1 LGHDT and CDR2 YNNKEL (reference sequence). This CDR3 has 17 amino acids. The CDR3 region has the DNA TGTGCCAGCAGCCAAGGGGTCCGCCTCACTACAGGAGATACGCAGTATTTT. Encoded protein: CASSQGVRLTTGDTQYF.

The chain has TRBV10-3 and TRBJ2-5; 10 nucleotides align to TRBD1. Trimming took 10 bases from V and 4 from J; bases not matched to a gene: 9. Germline CDR1 ENHRY, CDR2 SYGVKD. The CDR3 contains 14 residues. The CDR3 here is CATWDRGWGETQYF. The CDR3 bases are TGTGCCACATGGGACAGGGGATGGGGAGAGACCCAGTACTTC.

The chain carries TRBV7-9 and TRBJ2-3; TRBD2 agrees at 8 bases. Germline CDR1 is SEHNR and CDR2 is FQNEAQ (reference sequence). The ends lost 5 bases at V and 1 base at J; junction bases unmatched: 2. The CDR3 consists of 14 residues. CDR3 loop: CASSPRGGTDTQYF. The CDR3 DNA is TGTGCCAGCAGCCCGCGGGGGGGCACAGATACGCAGTATTTT.

This clone has only a few counts. The DNA is omitted, as the CDR3 cannot be located on it reliably, and the CDR3 follows TCRdb's listing. The chain employs TRBV5-1 and TRBJ1-4. Germline values: CDR1 SGHRS, CDR2 YFSETQ. The CDR3 spans 14 residues, counting both ends. CDR3 amino acids: CASSFGAGGLSLFF.

This chain uses TRBV12-3 or TRBV12-4 with TRBJ1-3; no clear D. V dropped 8 bases and J dropped 0 bases, with 8 bases sitting between them. The CDR3 spans 13 residues. The CDR3 coding sequence is TGTGCCAGCTCTACGGGCTCTGGAAACACCATATATTTT. It translates to CASSTGSGNTIYF.

This rearrangement joins TRBV28 to TRBJ2-7; possible D gene TRBD2, 6 bases. Germline CDR1 and CDR2: MDHEN and SYDVKM. The CDR3 spans 14 residues. Trimming removed 2 bases from V and 6 bases from J, with 14 bases in between. In DNA, the CDR3 is TGTGCCAGCAGTTTAGGAGGGAGTCGCGGCGAGCAGTACTTC. This codes for CASSLGGSRGEQYF.

The rearrangement uses TRBV23-1 and TRBJ2-7; D is undetermined. TRBV23-1 is known as an ORF, though its function is uncertain. This CDR3 has 12 amino acids. Between the trimmed V and J ends, which lost 2 bases and 5 bases, there was a span of 7 bases. For the CDR3, the DNA is TGCGCCAGCAGTCAAAGCCGCGACGAGCAGTACTTC. This encodes CASSQSRDEQYF.

The chain has TRBV11-2 and TRBJ2-7; 7 bases match TRBD2. V dropped 0 bases and J dropped 2; count of bases not matched to a gene: 4. Germline CDR1 reads SGHAT; CDR2 reads FQNNGV. The CDR3 length is 15 residues. CDR3 amino acids: CASSLDWGGAYEQYF. In nucleotides, the CDR3 is TGTGCCAGCAGCTTAGACTGGGGGGGAGCCTACGAGCAGTACTTC.

This rearrangement joins TRBV7-9 to TRBJ2-5, with D maybe TRBD1 (6 bases). The V end lost 6 bases, the J end lost 5 bases, and 19 bases lay between the germline ends. The germline CDR1 and CDR2 sequences are SEHNR and FQNEAQ (reference sequence). This CDR3 contains 15 residues. CDR3 DNA: TGTGCCAGCAGTTCATTACAGGGAACTGGGGAGACCCAGTACTTC. As protein: CASSSLQGTGETQYF.

V is TRBV7-8 and J is TRBJ2-1; possibly TRBD1 for D (5 bases). CDR3 length: 14 residues. Deletions cut 3 bases from V and 8 bases from J, with 14 bases between. CDR1 is SGHVS and CDR2 is FQNEAQ in the germline V gene. CDR3 sequence: CASSLGRSGHEQFF. The CDR3 DNA reads TGTGCCAGCAGCTTGGGGCGTTCTGGCCATGAGCAGTTCTTC.

The V and J genes are TRBV5-8 and TRBJ1-2; D might be TRBD1 (5 bases). V dropped 0 bases and J dropped 1 base, with 10 bases sitting between them. CDR1 SGHTS and CDR2 YDEGEE come from the germline V gene. The CDR3 has 15 residues. Here the CDR3 DNA reads TGTGCCAGCAGCTTGGAACGGGGGGTTAACTATGGCTACACCTTC. Encoded protein: CASSLERGVNYGYTF.

J is TRBJ1-1 and V is TRBV11-1, with 8 bases fitting TRBD1. V lost 5 bases and J lost 1; bases outside the gene matches: 0. The germline CDR1 and CDR2 sequences are SGHAT and FQDESV (reference sequence). The CDR3 totals 13 residues. The CDR3 is CASSGQGNTEAFF. For the CDR3, the DNA is TGTGCCAGCAGCGGACAGGGGAACACTGAAGCTTTCTTT.

This sequence joins TRBV20-1 and TRBJ1-1; maybe TRBD1 (5 bases). Germline loops: CDR1 DFQATT, CDR2 SNEGSKA (reference sequence). CDR3 size: 11 residues. This chain's CDR3 is CRTYWGGEAFF. DNA of the CDR3: TGCAGGACCTACTGGGGCGGAGAAGCTTTCTTT.

The genes are TRBV9 and TRBJ2-4; the D is unclear. Per germline, CDR1 SGDLS and CDR2 YYNGEE. The CDR3 sequence is 14 residues long. V was trimmed by 0 bases and J by 7 bases, leaving 11 bases between them. The CDR3 nucleotides are TGTGCCAGCAGCGTAGGAGATACCTTGAACATTCAGTACTTC. The encoded protein is CASSVGDTLNIQYF.

The chain links TRBV12-3 or TRBV12-4 to TRBJ1-1, with no clear D. The germline V and J ends were trimmed by 3 bases and 4 bases, with 3 bases remaining between them. CDR3 length: 11 amino acids. CDR3 protein: CASSFSTEAFF. CDR3 in DNA: TGTGCCAGCAGTTTCTCCACTGAAGCTTTCTTT.

This chain uses TRBV10-3 with TRBJ2-1, with TRBD2 matching 9 bases. The CDR3 covers 13 residues. The junction had 5 bases not matched to a gene; V was cut back by 10 bases and J by 4 bases. Germline assignment: CDR1 ENHRY and CDR2 SYGVKD. CDR3 loop: CATGLASYNEQFF. The CDR3 DNA sequence: TGTGCCACCGGACTAGCGTCTTACAATGAGCAGTTCTTC.

The CDR3 spells CASSLFGTTRSDTQYF. In DNA form, the CDR3 reads TGTGCCAGCAGTTTATTCGGTACTACACGATCAGATACGCAGTATTTT. This chain links TRBV27 with TRBJ2-3; D gene ambiguous. Germline V CDR1 and CDR2: MNHEY, SMNVEV (reference sequence). The V gene lost 1 base and the J gene lost 4 bases, with 15 bases spanning the gap. The CDR3 extends over 16 amino acids.